The T cell receptor beta chain under discussion was sequenced for a study of T cell responses to AZD1222 COVID-19 vaccine (TCRdb year 2021). As for the study more broadly: AZD1222 recipients given second doses at about 4 weeks or at about 12 weeks were pooled, since spike-specific TCR depth and breadth were not found to differ between the two schedules. A total of around 240 trial participants underwent TCR sequencing, of whom roughly 210 had received two doses of AZD1222 and roughly 26 had received two doses of the MenACWY control vaccine. Trial participants were enrolled by age into 18-55, 56-69 and 70-plus year subgroups, with about 150, 28 and 57 TCR-sequenced participants respectively. Points the paper makes about the study in general: Reportedly, almost half of the unique spike-specific TCRs recognized epitopes lying outside the regions that are mutated in the B.1.351 and B.1.1.7 variants. In the small 56-69-year group, the increase in depth fell short of significance, most likely because of low power. Because no day 14 peak-response samples were available, repertoires were characterized only after the peak T cell response. Conclusions about previously exposed vaccinees are limited because only 6 or 7 AZD1222 recipients were SARS-CoV-2 seropositive at baseline. A significant rise in spike-specific TCR breadth and depth was observed after two AZD1222 doses relative to day 0 and relative to MenACWY recipients. CD4 TCRs associated with the vaccine covered the entire spike protein, and the dominant responses were in regions 160-218 and 743-854. Participants were mostly white British and included more females than males, and it was suggested by the authors that clonal diversity may have been underestimated.

From the cysteine up to the phenylalanine, the CDR3 has a length of 14 residues. Here the CDR3 DNA is all that survives: 42 bases in frame from base 1. CDR1 and CDR2, looked up from the germline V gene (reference sequence), are LGHDT and YNNKEL. At the junction V is shortened by 3 bases and J by 8 bases, with 13 bases in between. The CDR3 regions of human TCRbeta chains were analyzed by immunosequencing. The original pipeline was this. Repertoire TCRs were matched against a reference library of SARS-CoV-2-specific TCRs generated with the MIRA antigen-specificity platform. Breadth meant the fraction of unique TCRs that were SARS-CoV-2-associated, whereas depth meant the fraction of total T cells that were SARS-CoV-2-associated. Each spike-specific TCR was assigned to its reactive spike region and to a CD4 or CD8 class using the MIRA data. Log10-transformed breadth and depth values were compared by one-way ANOVA with Sidak's multiple comparisons tests. TCRdb's version of the immuneACCESS table is confined to in-frame rearrangements and falls short of the full clone set. An unresolved V gene accounts for under half of the shortfall where checked; the remainder is of unknown origin. Clonal size and the V and J genes are those of that table, whereas D and trimming came from the DNA. A total of about 130,000 clones appear in this sample, less than 90% of them only once. The top ten clonotypes cover roughly 4% of the sample.

What the time point label conveys for this sample: baseline before first vaccination. The vaccinee samples were drawn from two UK trials, COV001 and COV002, one of which was a single-blind randomized controlled phase 2/3 trial testing AZD1222 (ChAdOx1 nCoV-19) in healthy adults. Trial participant PBMC samples were collected at day 0 and day 28 after the second dose for TCRbeta chain sequencing. Worth noting for this clone: Its antigen is still unknown. Base quality data are lacking; no much larger clone is found one base away.

The receptor's source is an adult in good health. Sequencing used peripheral blood, obtained on day 0 of AZD1222 vaccination. The chain uses TRBV3-1 (or the pseudogene TRBV3-2) and TRBJ2-2; no confident D gene assignment can be made. This receptor carries the CDR3 CASSHRHPVGELFF. The DNA sequence is as follows: TGTGCCAGCAGCCACAGACACCCGGTGGGGGAGCTGTTTTTT.